The 23 T cell receptor beta chains in this list originate from one sample, sequenced in a study of T cells in Graves' hyperthyroidism and ophthalmopathy. From RNA transcripts, TCR beta CDR3 regions were amplified. The HTBI set primed first-round TCR CDR3 RT-PCR. TCRdb processed the multiplex PCR reads anew with MiXCR; each CDR3 protein has one entry. This sample has nearly 600,000 distinct CDR3 sequences, with roughly 14% found just once. Sample: blood. Source of these receptors: a woman in her 30s with Graves' hyperthyroidism that later progressed to Graves' ophthalmopathy.

This clonotype was observed a few times. This sequence joins TRBV4-3 and TRBJ2-7, with 7 bases identical to TRBD1. V shed 5 bases, J shed 3 bases, and the junction held 10 bases outside the gene matches. The CDR3 runs to 15 residues. CDR1 LGHNA and CDR2 YSLEER come from the germline V gene. As DNA, the CDR3 is TGCGCCAGCAGCTTAGGCTACGGGACAGACTACGAGCAGTACTTC. Its translation: CASSLGYGTDYEQYF.

The table lists this clonotype with a few counts. The rearrangement uses TRBV19 and TRBJ2-1, with 9 nucleotides matching TRBD1. Trimming took 7 bases from V and 9 from J; bases not matched to a gene: 13. This CDR3 region has 15 residues. Germline CDR1 LNHDA, CDR2 SQIVND (reference sequence). This CDR3 reads CASNEGTGYYAEQFF. The CDR3 bases are TGTGCCAGTAATGAAGGGACAGGGTACTATGCTGAGCAGTTCTTC.

This clonotype was detected ten times or more. The chain joins TRBV14 to TRBJ2-3; D ambiguous. Trimming took 1 base from V and 6 from J, leaving 11 bases between them. The CDR3 has 14 amino acids. Germline V gene lookup returns CDR1 SGHDN and CDR2 FVKESK. This CDR3 reads CASSQAYGRDTQYF. The CDR3 coding sequence is TGTGCCAGCAGCCAAGCGTACGGTCGGGATACGCAGTATTTT.

This chain uses TRBV20-1 with TRBJ1-1, with a weak D call TRBD1 (6 bases). The CDR3 loop spans 17 amino acids. Germline-derived CDR1 and CDR2 are DFQATT and SNEGSKA (reference sequence). Trimming took off 1 base at V and 0 bases at J, with 18 bases between the two ends. The CDR3 sequence is CSARGVRGLWMNTEAFF. The CDR3 nucleotides are TGCAGTGCTAGAGGAGTCCGGGGGCTTTGGATGAACACTGAAGCTTTCTTT.

This clonotype has ten or more counts. The J gene is TRBJ2-7, the V gene TRBV12-3 or TRBV12-4; TRBD1 matches 10 bases. This CDR3 contains 15 residues. Trimming took 5 bases from V and 2 from J; bases not matched to a gene: 6. The CDR3 DNA follows: TGTGCCAGCAGTAGGGACAGGGGTGGGACCTACGAGCAGTACTTC. Amino acid sequence: CASSRDRGGTYEQYF.

This clonotype was detected ten times or more. The rearrangement joins TRBV24-1 to TRBJ1-2; no clear D gene. The germline V gene has CDR1 KGHDR and CDR2 SFDVKD. Trimming took 7 bases from V and 9 from J, leaving 17 bases between them. This CDR3 contains 13 residues. The CDR3 spells CATRRTHVSSYTF. The CDR3 DNA is TGTGCCACCAGACGCACCCACGTCAGCAGCTACACCTTC.

This clonotype was seen more than once but under ten times. The rearrangement joins TRBV19 to TRBJ2-2, with 8 bases fitting TRBD1. V dropped 6 bases and J dropped 14; count of bases not matched to a gene: 14. This CDR3 comprises 14 residues. From germline, CDR1 is LNHDA and CDR2 SQIVND (reference sequence). The CDR3 reads CASRLFLQQGVLFF. The CDR3 DNA is TGTGCCAGTAGGCTCTTCCTTCAACAGGGGGTTCTGTTTTTT.

Many counts were recorded for this clonotype. The chain employs TRBV20-1 and TRBJ2-5; no reliable D call. The ends were cut back, 6 bases at V and 2 bases at J, with 10 bases in the middle. This CDR3 has 12 amino acids. Germline V gene sequence: CDR1 DFQATT, CDR2 SNEGSKA (reference sequence). The DNA of the CDR3 is TGCAGTGCAAGGGTCGGGCAAGAGACCCAGTACTTC. It codes for CSARVGQETQYF.

This clonotype was recorded many times. The chain uses TRBV28 and TRBJ1-4; D remains unclear. Trimming cost V 2 bases and J 0 bases, with 13 bases left between them. The CDR3 loop spans 17 amino acids. Germline CDR1 reads MDHEN; CDR2 reads SYDVKM. The CDR3 is CASSLKGLIATNEKLFF. The CDR3 DNA sequence: TGTGCCAGCAGTTTAAAGGGCTTGATTGCAACTAATGAAAAACTGTTTTTT.

This clonotype was observed at least ten times. The rearrangement uses TRBV9 and TRBJ2-2; TRBD1 agrees at 7 bases. The CDR3 loop spans 16 amino acids. The germline gives CDR1 SGDLS, CDR2 YYNGEE. The junction had 5 bases not matched to a gene; V was cut back by 3 bases and J by 0 bases. CDR3 in amino acids: CASSGIGGSNTGELFF. CDR3 nucleotides: TGTGCCAGCAGCGGTATAGGGGGCTCGAACACCGGGGAGCTGTTTTTT.

This clonotype was picked up many times. The J gene is TRBJ2-1, the V gene TRBV6-1; D is uncertain. The CDR3 covers 13 residues. V lost 6 bases to trimming and J lost 5 bases, with 11 bases between them. CDR1 MNHNS and CDR2 SASEGT come from the germline V gene. DNA of the CDR3: TGTGCCAGCAGGCCCACCTTGGACAATGAGCAGTTCTTC. Encoded protein: CASRPTLDNEQFF.

In this sample, this clonotype turned up a few times. The chain has TRBV19 and TRBJ1-2; TRBD1 is a possible D gene (5 bases). CDR1 is LNHDA, CDR2 SQIVND, per germline (reference sequence). V shed 6 bases and J shed 8 bases, with 16 bases lying between them. The CDR3 sequence is 13 residues long. In DNA form, the CDR3 reads TGTGCCAGTAGCCAGACAGCGATGGCGGGCTACACCTTC. Residues: CASSQTAMAGYTF.

This clonotype showed up many times. The genes are TRBV7-9 and TRBJ2-1; D call uncertain. This CDR3 region has 14 residues. In germline, CDR1 is SEHNR, CDR2 FQNEAQ (reference sequence). Between the trimmed V and J ends, which lost 2 bases and 7 bases, there was a span of 12 bases. The DNA for the CDR3 is TGTGCCAGCAGCTTATATGGGGTTAATAATGAGCAGTTCTTC. It translates to CASSLYGVNNEQFF.

This clonotype was counted many times. This rearrangement joins TRBV6-1 to TRBJ2-5, with D unresolved. V was clipped by 6 bases and J by 1 base, with 15 bases between them. CDR1 MNHNS and CDR2 SASEGT come from the germline V gene. The CDR3 consists of 15 residues. This CDR3 reads CASSAFRHIQETQYF. As DNA, the CDR3 is TGTGCCAGCAGCGCCTTTAGACACATCCAAGAGACCCAGTACTTC.

This clonotype was detected only a few times. The J gene is TRBJ1-5, the V gene TRBV5-1, with 9 positions matching TRBD1. The length of the CDR3 is 15 residues. J was trimmed by 3 bases and V by 5 bases; bases with no gene match: 6. Per the germline V gene, CDR1 is SGHRS and CDR2 is YFSETQ. The CDR3 loop is CASSSGQGFNQPQHF. For the CDR3, the DNA is TGCGCCAGCAGTTCCGGACAGGGGTTCAATCAGCCCCAGCATTTT. Drawing the rest from reference TRBV5-1 and TRBJ1-5, the complete variable domain is KAGVTQTPRYLIKTRGQQVTLSCSPISGHRSVSWYQQTPGQGLQFLFEYFSETQRNKGNFPGRFSGRQFSNSRSEMNVSTLELGDSALYLCASSSGQGFNQPQHFGDGTRLSIL.

This clonotype occurred many times. V and J are TRBV7-8 and TRBJ2-5, with D possibly matching TRBD2 (5 bases). CDR1 and CDR2 from the germline V gene are SGHVS and FQNEAQ. The CDR3 sequence is 14 residues long. V lost 7 bases to trimming and J lost 0 bases, with 12 bases between them. The CDR3 protein is CASTKGAYQETQYF. DNA of the CDR3: TGTGCCAGCACCAAGGGAGCCTACCAAGAGACCCAGTACTTC. The entire variable domain, with the rest obtained from reference TRBV7-8 and TRBJ2-5, is as follows: GAGVSQSPRYKVAKRGQDVALRCDPISGHVSLFWYQQALGQGPEFLTYFQNEAQLDKSGLPSDRFFAERPEGSVSTLKIQRTQQEDSAVYLCASTKGAYQETQYFGPGTRLLVL.

This clonotype has at least ten counts. The chain has TRBV19 and TRBJ1-1, with a possible D match to TRBD1 (5 bases). Per germline, CDR1 LNHDA and CDR2 SQIVND (reference sequence). The V gene lost 2 bases and the J gene lost 0 bases, with 13 bases spanning the gap. There are 16 residues in the CDR3. The CDR3 is CASSISGGAMNTEAFF. DNA of the CDR3: TGTGCCAGTAGTATAAGTGGAGGGGCCATGAACACTGAAGCTTTCTTT.

This sequence joins TRBV9 and TRBJ2-3, with TRBD2 matching 9 bases. Unmatched junction bases numbered 22, after V lost 6 bases and J lost 5 bases. CDR1 and CDR2 from the germline V gene are SGDLS and YYNGEE. CDR3 length: 19 amino acids. CDR3 residues: CASMSGLLAGSGQRDTQYF. The CDR3 nucleotides read TGTGCCAGCATGAGTGGCCTCCTAGCGGGATCAGGACAACGAGATACGCAGTATTTT.

The rearrangement joins TRBV24-1 to TRBJ2-2, with 7 bases fitting TRBD1. The CDR3 loop spans 14 amino acids. The junction had 6 bases not matched to a gene; V was cut back by 4 bases and J by 8 bases. Germline V gene sequence: CDR1 KGHDR, CDR2 SFDVKD. For the CDR3, the DNA is TGTGCCACCAGTGAAAACAGGGGTGCAGGGGAGCTGTTTTTT. The encoded protein is CATSENRGAGELFF.

Many counts were recorded for this clonotype. The CDR3 DNA reads TGTGCCACCAGTGACCAACTAGCGGGGGGATACAATGAGCAGTTCTTC. This codes for CATSDQLAGGYNEQFF. V is TRBV24-1 and J is TRBJ2-1, with 12 bases lining up with TRBD2. V lost 4 bases and J lost 4; bases outside the gene matches: 4. The length of the CDR3 is 16 residues. Germline-derived CDR1 and CDR2 are KGHDR and SFDVKD.

This clonotype was observed many times. The rearrangement uses TRBV27 and TRBJ2-1, with TRBD2 matching over 12 bases. Germline values: CDR1 MNHEY, CDR2 SMNVEV (reference sequence). The V segment lost 5 bases and the J segment 10 bases; nucleotides outside the gene matches: 15. CDR3 length equals 17 residues. CDR3: CASSPLLAGGPGNEQFF. The CDR3 DNA is TGTGCCAGCAGTCCCCTCCTAGCGGGAGGGCCCGGTAACGAGCAGTTCTTC.

This clonotype was picked up many times. The rearrangement uses TRBV25-1 and TRBJ1-6; D gene unclear. V lost 3 bases to trimming and J lost 5 bases, with 8 bases between them. CDR1 is MGHDK and CDR2 is SYGVNS in the germline V gene. This CDR3 has 14 residues. The CDR3 sequence is CASSEAENNSPLHF. The CDR3 DNA reads as TGTGCCAGCAGTGAGGCAGAAAATAATTCACCCCTCCACTTT. The full variable domain, rest sourced from reference TRBV25-1 and TRBJ1-6, is EADIYQTPRYLVIGTGKKITLECSQTMGHDKMYWYQQDPGMELHLIHYSYGVNSTEKGDLSSESTVSRIRTEHFPLTLESARPSHTSQYLCASSEAENNSPLHFGNGTRLTVT.

A few counts support this clonotype. This chain joins TRBV20-1 and TRBJ2-2; possible D gene TRBD1, 6 bases. Germline values: CDR1 DFQATT, CDR2 SNEGSKA (reference sequence). With 0 bases removed from V and 3 bases from J, the gap between germline ends came to 14 bases. The CDR3 is 16 amino acids. The CDR3 DNA is TGCAGTGCTAGAGATGGAGGCAGGGGCTACACCGGGGAGCTGTTTTTT. This gives the protein CSARDGGRGYTGELFF.